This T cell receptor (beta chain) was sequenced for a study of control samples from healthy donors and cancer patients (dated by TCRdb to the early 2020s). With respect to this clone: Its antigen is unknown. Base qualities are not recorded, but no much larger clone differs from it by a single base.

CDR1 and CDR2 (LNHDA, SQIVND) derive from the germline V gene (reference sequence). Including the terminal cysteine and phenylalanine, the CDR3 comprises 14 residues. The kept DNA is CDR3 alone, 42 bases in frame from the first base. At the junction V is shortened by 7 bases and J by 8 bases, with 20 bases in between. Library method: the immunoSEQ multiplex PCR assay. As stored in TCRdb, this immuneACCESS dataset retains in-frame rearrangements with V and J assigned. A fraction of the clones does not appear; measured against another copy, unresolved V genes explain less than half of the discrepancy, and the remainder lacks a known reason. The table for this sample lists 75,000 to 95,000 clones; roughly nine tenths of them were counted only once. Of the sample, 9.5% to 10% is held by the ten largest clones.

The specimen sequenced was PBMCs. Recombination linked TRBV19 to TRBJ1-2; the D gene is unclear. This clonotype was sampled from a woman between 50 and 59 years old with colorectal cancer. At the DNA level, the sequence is TGTGCCAGTAACCTCATTGGTCCCGGCGGGGGCTACACCTTC. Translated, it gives CASNLIGPGGGYTF.